Below, 10 T cell receptor beta chains from the same sample are listed, as sequenced in a study of blood T cell repertoires in COVID-19. Measured with immunoSEQ multiplex PCR; TCRdb has only the in-frame clones, and not every one. This table has about 90,000 clones, about 90% appearing once. Sequencing used peripheral blood. The receptors stem from a male donor with acute or convalescent COVID-19.

This chain links TRBV9 with TRBJ1-6, with TRBD1 matching over 11 bases. V shed 0 bases, J shed 7 bases, and the junction held 3 bases outside the gene matches. This CDR3 region has 16 residues. Germline CDR1 and CDR2: SGDLS and YYNGEE. CDR3 DNA: TGTGCCAGCAGCGTAGAAGGGACAGGGGGGAATTCACCCCTCCACTTT. It specifies CASSVEGTGGNSPLHF.

The chain recombines TRBV7-8 with TRBJ2-7, with 10 bases identical to TRBD1. CDR3 length: 16 amino acids. The V gene end was trimmed by 1 base and the J gene end by 3 bases; junction bases not matched to a gene: 6. The V gene's germline CDR1 is SGHVS and CDR2 FQNEAQ. CDR3 DNA sequence: TGTGCCAGCAGCTTAGGAGTACGGGACAGGGGCTACGAGCAGTACTTC. It codes for CASSLGVRDRGYEQYF.

The chain employs TRBV24-1 and TRBJ2-3, with D maybe TRBD1 (6 bases). With 6 bases removed from V and 0 bases from J, the gap between germline ends came to 15 bases. This CDR3 contains 16 residues. CDR1 is KGHDR, CDR2 SFDVKD, per germline. In DNA, the CDR3 is TGTGCCACCAGTAGGAAACAGGGCCCTAGCACAGATACGCAGTATTTT. Translating gives CATSRKQGPSTDTQYF.

The gene calls are TRBV30 and TRBJ1-4, with 9 bases fitting TRBD1. Germline-derived CDR1 and CDR2 are GTSNPN and SVGIG (reference sequence). CDR3 length equals 10 residues. J was trimmed by 13 bases and V by 7 bases; bases with no gene match: 4. This CDR3 reads CAYQTGGLFF. CDR3 DNA: TGTGCCTACCAGACAGGGGGACTGTTTTTT.

V usage is TRBV28 and J usage is TRBJ1-1, with D maybe TRBD1 (6 bases). The germline CDR1 and CDR2 sequences are MDHEN and SYDVKM. The V end was cut by 6 bases, the J end by 2 bases, with 19 bases between. This CDR3 comprises 16 residues. The CDR3 region is CASRGTRAYPNTEAFF. In DNA form, the CDR3 reads TGTGCCAGCAGGGGGACACGAGCCTACCCTAACACTGAAGCTTTCTTT.

This clone came up a few times. V is TRBV9 and J is TRBJ2-7; D remains unclear. Trimming left V 0 bases short and J 3 bases short, with 13 bases between. The germline V gene has CDR1 SGDLS and CDR2 YYNGEE. The CDR3 covers 15 residues. The CDR3: CASSVEAGAGYEQYF. The CDR3 nucleotides are TGTGCCAGCAGCGTAGAGGCAGGTGCTGGCTACGAGCAGTACTTC.

The chain recombines TRBV10-3 with TRBJ1-5; D gene uncertain. Per the germline V gene, CDR1 is ENHRY and CDR2 is SYGVKD. Trimming left V 0 bases short and J 7 bases short, with 7 bases between. This CDR3 has 13 amino acids. The CDR3 nucleotides are TGTGCCATCAGTGAGTCGGGGAGGCAGCCCCAGCATTTT. It specifies CAISESGRQPQHF.

This sequence joins TRBV2 and TRBJ2-7, with TRBD1 identical over 8 bases. CDR3 length: 13 amino acids. V lost 11 bases to trimming and J lost 6 bases; unmatched junction nucleotides: 12. Germline CDR1 reads SNHLY; CDR2 reads FYNNEI. CDR3 in amino acids: CAGGEQGGTEQYF. DNA for the CDR3: TGTGCCGGAGGAGAACAGGGGGGCACCGAGCAGTACTTC.

In this sample, this clone turned up once. This chain uses TRBV5-6 with TRBJ2-3; D is uncertain. V lost 3 bases to trimming and J lost 0 bases, with 11 bases between them. The germline V gene has CDR1 SGHDT and CDR2 YYEEEE. The CDR3 consists of 15 residues. CDR3 protein: CASSWSGPSTDTQYF. In DNA, the CDR3 is TGTGCCAGCAGCTGGTCAGGCCCTAGCACAGATACGCAGTATTTT. Using reference TRBV5-6 and TRBJ2-3 for the parts outside the CDR3, the full variable domain is DAGVTQSPTHLIKTRGQQVTLRCSPKSGHDTVSWYQQALGQGPQFIFQYYEEEERQRGNFPDRFSGHQFPNYSSELNVNALLLGDSALYLCASSWSGPSTDTQYFGPGTRLTVL.

The chain couples TRBV7-2 to TRBJ2-2; 8 bases fit TRBD1. The CDR3 is 17 amino acids. Trimming cost V 6 bases and J 5 bases; bases outside gene matches: 14. Germline lookup yields CDR1 SGHTA and CDR2 FQGNSA. The CDR3 coding sequence is TGTGCCAGCAGTCCAGGGGTCAGGGGGCAGGGGACCGGGGAGCTGTTTTTT. It specifies CASSPGVRGQGTGELFF.